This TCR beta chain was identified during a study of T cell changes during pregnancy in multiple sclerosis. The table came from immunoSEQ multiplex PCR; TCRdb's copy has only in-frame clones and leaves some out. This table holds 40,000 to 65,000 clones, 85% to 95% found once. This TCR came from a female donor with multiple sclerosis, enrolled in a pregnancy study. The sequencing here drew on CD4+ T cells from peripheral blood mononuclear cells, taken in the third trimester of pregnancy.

In DNA, the CDR3 is TGTGCCAGCTCACCGTCTCAGGGCTCTGGGGCCAACGTCCTGACTTTC. Protein: CASSPSQGSGANVLTF. This sequence joins TRBV18 and TRBJ2-6, with a weak D call TRBD1 (5 bases). Germline loops: CDR1 KGHSH, CDR2 LQKENI. The CDR3 covers 16 residues. With 3 bases removed from V and 0 bases from J, the gap between germline ends came to 9 bases.